Shown below are 31 T cell receptor beta chains from a single sample sequenced in a study of shared clonotypes between healthy human individuals. Clones were sequenced by immunoSEQ multiplex PCR, and TCRdb holds only the in-frame ones, with some missing. The sample has roughly 500,000 clones, 70% to 80% seen once; the top ten hold more than 10%. Specimen: PBMCs. The receptors were gathered from a woman in her thirties or forties in good health. Some clones in this sample may be carry-over from other donors' samples.

The J gene is TRBJ1-1, the V gene TRBV27; D remains ambiguous. The V gene's germline CDR1 is MNHEY and CDR2 SMNVEV (reference sequence). The CDR3 covers 14 residues. The V end was cut by 2 bases, the J end by 0 bases, with 7 bases between. CDR3 protein: CASSLAGLNTEAFF. Written as DNA, the CDR3 is TGTGCCAGCAGTTTAGCGGGCTTGAACACTGAAGCTTTCTTT.

This clone was seen many times. The chain couples TRBV30 to TRBJ2-7, with 8 positions matching TRBD1. With V trimmed by 1 base and J by 0 bases, 8 bases remained unmatched. Germline CDR1 and CDR2: GTSNPN and SVGIG (reference sequence). This CDR3 spans 16 amino acids. In nucleotides, the CDR3 is TGTGCCTGGAGTGCCTTGACAGGGGTCTACTCCTACGAGCAGTACTTC. It yields the protein CAWSALTGVYSYEQYF.

This sequence joins TRBV7-6 and TRBJ2-7, with D possibly being TRBD1 (6 bases). Germline lookup yields CDR1 SGHVS and CDR2 FNYEAQ. Between the trimmed V and J ends, which lost 1 base and 3 bases, there was a span of 13 bases. The CDR3 sequence is 15 residues long. CDR3 residues: CASSLGSGRGYEQYF. The CDR3 DNA follows: TGTGCCAGCAGCTTAGGGTCGGGCAGGGGCTACGAGCAGTACTTC.

This chain connects TRBV14 to TRBJ1-1; possibly TRBD1 for D (5 bases). The germline V and J ends were trimmed by 1 base and 4 bases, with 13 bases remaining between them. Per the germline V gene, CDR1 is SGHDN and CDR2 is FVKESK. CDR3 length: 15 amino acids. CDR3 sequence (DNA): TGTGCCAGCAGCCAAGTGGGCGGGGGGACCACTGAAGCTTTCTTT. It codes for CASSQVGGGTTEAFF.

The V call is TRBV7-8, the J call TRBJ1-3; no definite D call. Trimming removed 1 base from V and 0 bases from J, with 10 bases in between. Per the germline V gene, CDR1 is SGHVS and CDR2 is FQNEAQ. The CDR3 has 16 residues. DNA for the CDR3: TGTGCCAGCAGCTTAGGGGCAGCCGGCTCTGGAAACACCATATATTTT. Its translation: CASSLGAAGSGNTIYF. The variable domain in full, completed from reference TRBV7-8 and TRBJ1-3, reads GAGVSQSPRYKVAKRGQDVALRCDPISGHVSLFWYQQALGQGPEFLTYFQNEAQLDKSGLPSDRFFAERPEGSVSTLKIQRTQQEDSAVYLCASSLGAAGSGNTIYFGEGSWLTVV.

This clone has a single count. The V gene is TRBV5-1, the J gene TRBJ2-2, with D possibly being TRBD1 (5 bases). Trimming shortened V by 2 bases and J by 2 bases, and 16 bases separated the two germline ends. Germline values: CDR1 SGHRS, CDR2 YFSETQ. The CDR3 covers 17 residues. The CDR3 DNA is TGCGCCAGCAGCTTTACCTTCGACAGCCGAAACACCGGGGAGCTGTTTTTT. It yields the protein CASSFTFDSRNTGELFF.

Of note for this clone: The sample carries other DNA sequences with the same CDR3. The chain recombines TRBV11-3 with TRBJ2-1; possible D gene TRBD2, 6 bases. V was trimmed by 3 bases and J by 9 bases, leaving 6 bases between them. Looked up from germline, CDR1 is SGHNT and CDR2 is YENEEA. The CDR3 spans 11 residues. CDR3 region: CASSLGGEQFF. The CDR3, as DNA: TGTGCCAGCAGCTTGGGGGGTGAGCAGTTCTTC.

The J gene is TRBJ2-1, the V gene TRBV28; TRBD1 matches at 10 bases. CDR3 length equals 15 residues. The junction had 5 bases not matched to a gene; V was cut back by 4 bases and J by 5 bases. Per the germline V gene, CDR1 is MDHEN and CDR2 is SYDVKM. CDR3 nucleotides: TGTGCCAGCAGTTCCCCGGGACAGGGGCACAATGAGCAGTTCTTC. Translating gives CASSSPGQGHNEQFF.

V gene TRBV19 combines with J gene TRBJ2-1; 7 positions match TRBD2. The CDR3 sequence is 16 residues long. V lost 5 bases to trimming and J lost 7 bases; unmatched junction nucleotides: 14. The germline gives CDR1 LNHDA, CDR2 SQIVND (reference sequence). CDR3 DNA sequence: TGTGCCAGTAGTCCTCGCGAGCGGGATAATATGAATGAGCAGTTCTTC. This translates into CASSPRERDNMNEQFF.

This clone turned up a few times. J is TRBJ2-4 and V is TRBV18; 11 positions agree with TRBD1. From germline, CDR1 is KGHSH and CDR2 LQKENI. V gave up 3 bases and J gave up 8 bases; unmatched junction bases: 12. The CDR3 runs 17 residues. DNA for the CDR3: TGTGCCAGCTCACCGACCCAAGGGACAGGGGGTTTGGACATTCAGTACTTC. Encoded protein: CASSPTQGTGGLDIQYF.

A single count supports this clone. This chain connects TRBV5-1 to TRBJ2-1; the match to TRBD2 covers 11 bases. The V segment lost 3 bases and the J segment 5 bases; nucleotides outside the gene matches: 7. The V gene's germline CDR1 is SGHRS and CDR2 YFSETQ. CDR3 length: 16 amino acids. CDR3 in amino acids: CASSSDGLAGHNEQFF. CDR3 coding DNA: TGCGCCAGCAGCTCCGACGGACTAGCGGGCCACAATGAGCAGTTCTTC.

This chain joins TRBV18 and TRBJ2-2; 9 bases are a match to TRBD1. Per germline, CDR1 KGHSH and CDR2 LQKENI. The CDR3 runs to 13 residues. With 0 bases clipped from V and 11 bases from J, the junction kept 1 base outside the gene matches. The CDR3 is CASSPPGQGELFF. The CDR3 nucleotides are TGTGCCAGCTCACCACCGGGACAGGGTGAGCTGTTTTTT.

The V and J genes are TRBV28 and TRBJ2-7; 12 bases match TRBD2. This CDR3 has 17 amino acids. Germline V lookup: CDR1 MDHEN, CDR2 SYDVKM. V dropped 3 bases and J dropped 2; count of bases not matched to a gene: 8. The CDR3 is CASSFQRLAGGPYEQYF. In nucleotides, the CDR3 is TGTGCCAGCAGTTTTCAAAGGCTAGCGGGAGGGCCCTACGAGCAGTACTTC.

Here the CDR3 DNA reads TGCGCCAGCCTCAGCGGGATAAGCACAGATACGCAGTATTTT. This codes for CASLSGISTDTQYF. V usage is TRBV5-1 and J usage is TRBJ2-3; 7 bases are a match to TRBD2. CDR1 and CDR2 (germline): SGHRS, YFSETQ. V was pared by 7 bases and J by 0 bases, with 5 bases of the junction left unmatched. This CDR3 comprises 14 residues.

Turning to this clone: Other DNA sequences from this sample encode an identical CDR3 as well. V gene TRBV29-1 combines with J gene TRBJ2-7, with TRBD1 as a possible D gene (6 bases). The CDR3 consists of 12 residues. CDR1 is SQVTM and CDR2 is ANQGSEA in the germline V gene. The germline V and J ends were trimmed by 7 bases and 4 bases, with 14 bases remaining between them. CDR3 DNA: TGCAGCGGACGGACAGCATCTTACGAGCAGTACTTC. Its protein is CSGRTASYEQYF.

This chain joins TRBV28 and TRBJ1-2; D unresolved. Germline-derived CDR1 and CDR2 are MDHEN and SYDVKM. Trimming stripped 8 bases from V and 6 bases from J, with 13 bases between. CDR3 length: 12 amino acids. In nucleotides, the CDR3 is TGTGCCAGCTCCCCCCCAGTGGATGGCTACACCTTC. This translates into CASSPPVDGYTF.

The genes are TRBV28 and TRBJ2-3; 12 bases are shared with TRBD2. The germline V gene has CDR1 MDHEN and CDR2 SYDVKM. The length of the CDR3 is 16 residues. The V gene end was trimmed by 5 bases and the J gene end by 4 bases; junction bases not matched to a gene: 7. This CDR3 is CASSLRLAGVADTQYF. CDR3 bases: TGTGCCAGCAGTCTAAGACTAGCGGGAGTAGCAGATACGCAGTATTTT.

This sequence joins TRBV19 and TRBJ1-5; tentative D call: TRBD1 (6 bases). V was pared by 3 bases and J by 0 bases, with 12 bases between. Per the germline V gene, CDR1 is LNHDA and CDR2 is SQIVND (reference sequence). The CDR3 runs 16 residues. CDR3 DNA: TGTGCCAGTAGTATGAGGAGGGGGGATAGCAATCAGCCCCAGCATTTT. This translates into CASSMRRGDSNQPQHF.

This CDR3 reads CASSLGRGNVYEQYF. DNA for the CDR3: TGTGCCAGCAGCTTGGGTCGGGGAAACGTCTACGAGCAGTACTTC. The gene calls are TRBV5-4 and TRBJ2-7; possibly TRBD2 for D (5 bases). CDR1 is SGHNT, CDR2 YYREEE, per germline (reference sequence). CDR3 length: 15 amino acids. Trimming removed 0 bases at V and 3 bases at J, with 13 bases between.

The chain carries TRBV2 and TRBJ2-5; D is unresolved. Germline values: CDR1 SNHLY, CDR2 FYNNEI. The CDR3 is 14 residues long. V shed 7 bases and J shed 1 base, with 13 bases lying between them. CDR3 sequence: CASTLTYTQETQYF. CDR3 coding DNA: TGTGCCAGCACCCTAACGTATACCCAAGAGACCCAGTACTTC.

This clone counts as medium-sized. Other DNA sequences within the sample encode an identical CDR3. The chain carries TRBV6-5 and TRBJ2-2; D assignment may be TRBD1 or TRBD2 (5 bases each). The germline V and J ends were trimmed by 6 bases and 3 bases, with 11 bases remaining between them. CDR1 MNHEY and CDR2 SVGAGI come from the germline V gene. CDR3 length: 14 residues. The DNA for the CDR3 is TGTGCCAGCAGGTCAGGGACGGACACCGGGGAGCTGTTTTTT. Protein: CASRSGTDTGELFF.

The genes are TRBV18 and TRBJ1-1; 7 nucleotides agree with TRBD1. The germline gives CDR1 KGHSH, CDR2 LQKENI. This CDR3 comprises 14 residues. Unmatched junction bases numbered 5, after V lost 3 bases and J lost 4 bases. The CDR3 DNA reads as TGTGCCAGCTCACCCGACAGGGTGGGCACTGAAGCTTTCTTT. Its protein is CASSPDRVGTEAFF.

The rearrangement joins TRBV5-4 to TRBJ2-5; D perhaps matches TRBD1 (6 bases). This CDR3 comprises 13 residues. Germline lookup yields CDR1 SGHNT and CDR2 YYREEE (reference sequence). The ends were cut back, 4 bases at V and 2 bases at J, with 9 bases in the middle. The CDR3 region has the DNA TGTGCCAGCAGCCCAGACAGGCAAGAGACCCAGTACTTC. Translated: CASSPDRQETQYF.

The gene calls are TRBV5-1 and TRBJ2-3, with 8 bases aligning to TRBD2. V gave up 0 bases and J gave up 0 bases; unmatched junction bases: 3. The CDR3 totals 16 residues. The V gene's germline CDR1 is SGHRS and CDR2 YFSETQ. CDR3 nucleotides: TGCGCCAGCAGCTTGGAATCTAGCGGGAGCACAGATACGCAGTATTTT. Translation: CASSLESSGSTDTQYF.

This rearrangement joins TRBV28 to TRBJ2-2; D is perhaps TRBD1 (5 bases). The CDR3 has 19 amino acids. The V end lost 4 bases, the J end lost 1 base, and 22 bases lay between the germline ends. Germline loops: CDR1 MDHEN, CDR2 SYDVKM. DNA of the CDR3: TGTGCCAGCAGTTACCCCCTTTTGGCAGGGAAGATGAACACCGGGGAGCTGTTTTTT. Translated: CASSYPLLAGKMNTGELFF.

This clone was observed at least ten times. V and J are TRBV19 and TRBJ2-1, with D uncertain. V lost 5 bases, J lost 3 bases, and 11 bases lay in between. CDR1 is LNHDA, CDR2 SQIVND, per germline (reference sequence). CDR3 size: 14 residues. The CDR3 sequence is CASSLSYNYNEQFF. The CDR3 nucleotides are TGTGCCAGTAGTCTCTCATATAACTACAATGAGCAGTTCTTC.

The chain combines TRBV28 with TRBJ1-2, with 7 bases aligning to TRBD1. Germline V lookup: CDR1 MDHEN, CDR2 SYDVKM. This CDR3 is 15 amino acids long. V shed 6 bases and J 5 bases; nucleotides not matched to a gene: 12. CDR3: CASSLPGQLGYGYTF. The CDR3 nucleotides read TGTGCCAGCAGCCTCCCGGGACAGCTTGGGTATGGCTACACCTTC.

This clone has only a few counts. The rearrangement joins TRBV7-8 to TRBJ1-5; 8 bases are shared with TRBD1. The ends lost 2 bases at V and 5 bases at J; junction bases unmatched: 8. The V gene's germline CDR1 is SGHVS and CDR2 FQNEAQ. The CDR3 loop spans 16 amino acids. CDR3 loop: CASSLMDRATDQPQHF. The CDR3 bases are TGTGCCAGCAGCTTAATGGACAGGGCCACAGATCAGCCCCAGCATTTT.

This chain uses TRBV19 with TRBJ2-1; D remains unclear. CDR1 and CDR2 from the germline V gene are LNHDA and SQIVND (reference sequence). The CDR3 covers 16 residues. V shed 7 bases and J shed 0 bases, with 16 bases lying between them. The CDR3 region is CASTPLGRSSYNEQFF. In DNA form, the CDR3 reads TGTGCCAGTACCCCGTTAGGACGCTCCTCCTACAATGAGCAGTTCTTC. The whole variable domain, remainder taken from reference TRBV19 and TRBJ2-1, is DGGITQSPKYLFRKEGQNVTLSCEQNLNHDAMYWYRQDPGQGLRLIYYSQIVNDFQKGDIAEGYSVSREKKESFPLTVTSAQKNPTAFYLCASTPLGRSSYNEQFFGPGTRLTVL.

A few counts support this clone. The chain is built from TRBV7-2 and TRBJ2-5, with D maybe TRBD1 (5 bases). V gave up 2 bases and J gave up 6 bases, with 13 bases separating them. Germline V CDR1 and CDR2: SGHTA, FQGNSA. This CDR3 contains 14 residues. The CDR3, as DNA: TGTGCCAGCAGCTTATCAGGGCAGAAGCAGACCCAGTACTTC. This sequence encodes CASSLSGQKQTQYF.

V and J are TRBV15 and TRBJ2-7, with D possibly being TRBD2 (5 bases). V gave up 1 base and J gave up 3 bases, with 13 bases separating them. Germline CDR1 reads LNHNV; CDR2 reads YYDKDF (reference sequence). This CDR3 is 15 amino acids long. The CDR3 coding sequence is TGTGCCACCAGCAGAGGTAGAGGGCCCGACTACGAGCAGTACTTC. Protein: CATSRGRGPDYEQYF.